The TCR beta chain under discussion was sequenced for a study of blood T cell repertoires in COVID-19. Study in general: The samples span acute and convalescent COVID-19 from the United States, Italy and Spain.

TCRdb keeps only in-frame clones here, not all; method: immunoSEQ multiplex PCR. The sample has nearly 50,000 clones; around 85% are singletons. The sample was peripheral blood. This clonotype was sampled from a human donor in a cohort sampled during active COVID-19.

CDR3 loop: CASSIGGRQETQYF. CDR3 nucleotide sequence: TGTGCCAGTAGTATAGGGGGGCGGCAAGAGACCCAGTACTTC. V usage is TRBV19 and J usage is TRBJ2-5; possible D gene TRBD1, 6 bases. This CDR3 is 14 amino acids long. Trimming left V 1 base short and J 2 bases short, with 8 bases between. CDR1 LNHDA and CDR2 SQIVND come from the germline V gene (reference sequence).